This section outlines one TCR beta chain sequence together with its context. TCRdb's table, derived via immunoSEQ multiplex PCR, lists solely in-frame clones and lacks some. The sample includes 120,000 or so clones, around 86% of them seen just once. The entry originates in a study of blood T cell repertoires in COVID-19. About the research overall: COVID-19 samples from acute and convalescent phases originated in the United States, Italy and Spain. T cells, B-cell-depleted T cells, or PBMCs supplied cDNA or gDNA.

Trimming took 3 bases from V and 2 from J; bases not matched to a gene: 7. CDR1 is SGHDT and CDR2 is YYEEEE in the germline V gene. The CDR3 is 16 residues long. Material: peripheral blood. This chain links TRBV5-6 with TRBJ1-3; 8 bases match TRBD1. The source of this sequence is a woman in her seventies with acute or convalescent COVID-19. The CDR3 DNA is TGTGCCAGCAGCTATACAGGGGGTTCAACTGGAAACACCATATATTTT. It encodes CASSYTGGSTGNTIYF.